This TCR beta chain came from a study of blood T cells in healthy people across ages. Study-wide findings and caveats: A roughly linear fall in TCR beta diversity per million T cells was seen with increasing age.

PCR was performed a second time for about 6 to 11 cycles using a sample-barcoded 5' primer and a J-beta primer mix. Template switching added a 12-random-nucleotide identifier to every cDNA molecule. In TCRdb, the 5' RACE reads were re-called with MiXCR into one record per CDR3 protein. The profile shows over 600,000 distinct CDR3 sequences, roughly 20% of them singletons. This clonotype has just a few counts. Its antigen is unknown. Sequenced: blood. The sequence came from a man aged 65 to 85 in good health.

The CDR3 DNA is TGTGCCAGCAGCGTGACAGGGACCGGAGATACGCAGTATTTT. Translation gives CASSVTGTGDTQYF. The J gene is TRBJ2-3, the V gene TRBV7-3; 7 nucleotides line up with TRBD1. Trimming cost V 5 bases and J 5 bases; bases outside gene matches: 7. The CDR3 is made up of 14 amino acids. CDR1 is SGHTA, CDR2 FQGTGA, per germline.